This T cell receptor beta chain was identified in a study of cytomegalovirus exposure and HLA in healthy donors. Overall study: A prior analysis found 117 million unique TCR beta sequences from 150 million to 200 million T cells.

V shed 4 bases and J 3 bases; nucleotides not matched to a gene: 8. The CDR3 contains 17 residues. Per the germline V gene, CDR1 is ENHRY and CDR2 is SYGVKD. Despite likely unrecorded immune exposures, the donors were nominally healthy at the time of sampling. Concerning this clone itself: Its antigen is currently unknown.

Points from the study as a whole: Across donors, most TCRs were seen rarely, yet some public ones were widespread.

Both 60 Vbeta primers and 13 Jbeta primers went into the PCR. The assay was immunoSEQ multiplex PCR, and TCRdb's table has in-frame clones only and misses some. Of about 160,000 clones in the sample, around 73% were seen once. The sample was PBMCs. The sequence came from a male donor in good health and CMV-seronegative. The chain has TRBV10-3 and TRBJ2-1; TRBD2 matches 11 bases. For the CDR3, the DNA is TGTGCCATCAGTGCTCTAGCGGGGGGCGATAACTACAATGAGCAGTTCTTC. Translated, it gives CAISALAGGDNYNEQFF.